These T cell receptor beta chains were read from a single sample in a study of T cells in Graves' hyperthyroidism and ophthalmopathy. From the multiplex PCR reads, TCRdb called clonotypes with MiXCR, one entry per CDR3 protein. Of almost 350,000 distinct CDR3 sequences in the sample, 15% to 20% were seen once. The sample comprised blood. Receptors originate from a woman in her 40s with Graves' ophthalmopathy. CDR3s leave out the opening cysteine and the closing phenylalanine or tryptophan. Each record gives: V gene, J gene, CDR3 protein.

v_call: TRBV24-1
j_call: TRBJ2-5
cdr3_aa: ATSDLPSFDSLGTQY

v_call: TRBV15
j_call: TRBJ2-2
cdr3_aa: ATGRTGILNTGELF

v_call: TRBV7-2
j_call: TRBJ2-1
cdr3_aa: ASSSSGTSGVNQQF

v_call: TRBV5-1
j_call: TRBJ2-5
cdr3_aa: ASRARTAGETQY

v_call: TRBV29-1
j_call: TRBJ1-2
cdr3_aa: SAEEGYT

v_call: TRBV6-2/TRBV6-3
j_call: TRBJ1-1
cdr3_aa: ASRRGRAEAF

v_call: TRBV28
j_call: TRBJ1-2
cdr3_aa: ASSPLADRKINYGYT

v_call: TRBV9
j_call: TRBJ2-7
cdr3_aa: ASSPSPASSYEQY

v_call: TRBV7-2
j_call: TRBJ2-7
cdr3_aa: ASSPGTAGSYEQY

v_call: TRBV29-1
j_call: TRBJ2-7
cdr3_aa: SVETSTPYEQY

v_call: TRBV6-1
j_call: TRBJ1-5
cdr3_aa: ASQAGNSNQPQH

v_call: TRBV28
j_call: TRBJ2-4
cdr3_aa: ASSRPGTGDVLAKNIQY

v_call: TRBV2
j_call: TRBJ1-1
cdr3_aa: ASRAQVTTEAF

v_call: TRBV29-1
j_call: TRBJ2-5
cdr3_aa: SVGIAQETQY

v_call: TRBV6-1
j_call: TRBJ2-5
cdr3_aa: ASSATRLGTQY

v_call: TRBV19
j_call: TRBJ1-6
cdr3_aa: ASSPGQGQSPLH

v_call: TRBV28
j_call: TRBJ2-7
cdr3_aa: ASSLGLAGGQSSYEQY

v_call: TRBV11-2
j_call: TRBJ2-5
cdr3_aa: ASSHAAPRDLLETQY

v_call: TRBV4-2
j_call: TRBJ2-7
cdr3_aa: ASSQDSAGAYEQY

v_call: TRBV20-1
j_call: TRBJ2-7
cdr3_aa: SATQPGWYNEQY

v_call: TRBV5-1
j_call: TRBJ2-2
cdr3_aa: ASTFSGRGAGELF

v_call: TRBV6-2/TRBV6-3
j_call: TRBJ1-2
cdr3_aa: ASSYSTGYGYT

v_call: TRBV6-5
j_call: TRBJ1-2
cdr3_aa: ASSTFRGSLYGYT

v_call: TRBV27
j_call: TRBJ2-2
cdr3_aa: ASSGQVNTGELF

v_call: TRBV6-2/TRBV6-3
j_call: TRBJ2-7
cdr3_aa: ASSYWNSSYEQY

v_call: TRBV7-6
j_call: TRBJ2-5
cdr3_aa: ASSLASRVRETQY

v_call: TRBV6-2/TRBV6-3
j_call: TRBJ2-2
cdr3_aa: ASRVTSGSSGELF

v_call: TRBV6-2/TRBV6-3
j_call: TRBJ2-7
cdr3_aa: ASMAGGRYEQY

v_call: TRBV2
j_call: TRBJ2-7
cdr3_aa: ASSVRGVGEQY

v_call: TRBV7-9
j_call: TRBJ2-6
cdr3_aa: ASEKAGANVLT

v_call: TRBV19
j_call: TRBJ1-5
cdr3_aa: ASSGSASNQPQH

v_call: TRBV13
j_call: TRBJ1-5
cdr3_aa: ASSPGTVKYSNQPQH

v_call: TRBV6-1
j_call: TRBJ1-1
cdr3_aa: ASSITGYTEAF

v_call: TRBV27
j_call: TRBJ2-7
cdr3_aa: ASSLSTGYEQY

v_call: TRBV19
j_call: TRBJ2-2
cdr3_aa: ASSITLVRAGELF

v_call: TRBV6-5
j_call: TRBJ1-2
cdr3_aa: ASSYPGQPTYGYT

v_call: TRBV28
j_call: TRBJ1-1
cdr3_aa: ASNTGQAVRL

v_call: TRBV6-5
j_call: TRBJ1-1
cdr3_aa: ASSYGTDTEAF

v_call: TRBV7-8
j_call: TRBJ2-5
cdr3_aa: ASTLWRETSIQETQY

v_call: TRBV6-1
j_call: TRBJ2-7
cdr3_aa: ASRKGGYEQY

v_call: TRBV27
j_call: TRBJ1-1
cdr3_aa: ASNRGGANTEAF

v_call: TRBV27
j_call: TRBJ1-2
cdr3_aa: ASSYGQGDYGYT

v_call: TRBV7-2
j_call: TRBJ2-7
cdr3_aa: ASSLGLAGGSEQY

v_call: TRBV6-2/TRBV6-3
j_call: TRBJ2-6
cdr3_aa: ASSTRTGVVLAAGANVLT

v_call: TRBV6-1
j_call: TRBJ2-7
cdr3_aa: ASTSLTAFEQY

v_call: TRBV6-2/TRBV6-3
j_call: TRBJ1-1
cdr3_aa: ASRPLSGTEAF

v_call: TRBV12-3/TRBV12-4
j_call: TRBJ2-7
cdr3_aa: ASSSPDREYEQY

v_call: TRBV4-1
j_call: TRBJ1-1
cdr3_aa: ASSQYRGGTEAF

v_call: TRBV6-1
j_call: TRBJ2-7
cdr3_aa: ASRRREFYEQY

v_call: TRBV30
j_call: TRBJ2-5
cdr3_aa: AGRQGGETQY

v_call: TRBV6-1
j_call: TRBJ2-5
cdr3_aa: ASSEGGLAGETQY

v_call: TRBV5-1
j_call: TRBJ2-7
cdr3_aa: ASSYRLTSGIREQY